Below, 18 T cell receptor beta chains from the same sample are listed, as sequenced in a study of blood T cells in healthy people across ages. Next came a second PCR, run for about 7 to 12 cycles, which used a sample-barcoded 5' primer along with a J-beta primer mix. TCRdb re-analysed the 5' RACE reads in MiXCR, keeping a single row per CDR3 protein. The data hold 600,000 to 800,000 distinct CDR3 sequences, with around 21% observed a single time. The specimen sequenced was blood. Source of these receptors: a man between 65 and 85 years old in good health.

This clonotype showed up just a few times. V is TRBV6-2 or TRBV6-3 and J is TRBJ2-7; D is possibly TRBD1 or TRBD2 (5 bases each). V was clipped by 3 bases and J by 3 bases, with 12 bases between them. The germline gives CDR1 MNHEY, CDR2 SVGEGT. The CDR3 sequence is 14 residues long. The CDR3 is CASSYRWGNYEQYF. CDR3 bases: TGTGCCAGCAGTTATCGCTGGGGGAACTACGAGCAGTACTTC.

This chain uses TRBV7-9 with TRBJ2-2; 7 nucleotides line up with TRBD1. Germline V lookup: CDR1 SEHNR, CDR2 FQNEAQ (reference sequence). The V gene end was trimmed by 4 bases and the J gene end by 1 base; junction bases not matched to a gene: 6. The CDR3 covers 16 residues. The CDR3: CASSYSGTENTGELFF. Written as DNA, the CDR3 is TGTGCCAGCAGCTATTCCGGGACAGAGAACACCGGGGAGCTGTTTTTT. The whole variable domain, filled in from reference TRBV7-9 and TRBJ2-2, reads DTGVSQNPRHKITKRGQNVTFRCDPISEHNRLYWYRQTLGQGPEFLTYFQNEAQLEKSRLLSDRFSAERPKGSFSTLEIQRTEQGDSAMYLCASSYSGTENTGELFFGEGSRLTVL.

The table lists this clonotype with a count of one. At one end, the junction sequence differs from germline, possibly due to a read error. The chain recombines TRBV3-1 with TRBJ2-7, with D perhaps TRBD1 or TRBD2 (6 bases each). The germline V gene encodes CDR1 LGHDT and CDR2 YNNKEL (reference sequence). The CDR3 spans 16 residues. The CDR3 protein is CASREGVGFVEETQCF. For the CDR3, the DNA is TGTGCCAGCAGGGAGGGGGTCGGGTTCGTGGAAGAGACCCAGTGCTTC.

The table lists this clonotype with many counts. The chain uses TRBV13 and TRBJ2-5, with a tentative D call TRBD2 (5 bases). Deletions cut 1 base from V and 0 bases from J, with 6 bases between. CDR1 and CDR2 from the germline V gene are PRHDT and FYEKMQ (reference sequence). The CDR3 totals 14 residues. This chain's CDR3 is CASSLEGDQETQYF. As DNA, the CDR3 is TGTGCCAGCAGCTTAGAGGGAGACCAAGAGACCCAGTACTTC.

This clonotype was seen repeatedly, ten times or more. For the CDR3, the DNA is TGTGCCAGCAGCCGTCGGGGCTCTGGGGCCAACGTCCTGACTTTC. Encoded protein: CASSRRGSGANVLTF. V and J are TRBV14 and TRBJ2-6, with D perhaps matching TRBD2 (5 bases). The germline V gene encodes CDR1 SGHDN and CDR2 FVKESK. The V end was cut by 4 bases, the J end by 0 bases, with 7 bases between. The CDR3 has 15 residues.

The chain uses TRBV20-1 and TRBJ2-2; the match to TRBD1 covers 11 bases. CDR3 size: 15 residues. CDR1 DFQATT and CDR2 SNEGSKA come from the germline V gene (reference sequence). Losses at the gene ends were 3 bases for V and 6 bases for J; bases not matched to a gene: 6. CDR3 in amino acids: CSASRDRGSSGELFF. CDR3 in DNA: TGCAGTGCTAGTAGGGACAGGGGGTCATCCGGGGAGCTGTTTTTT.

V usage is TRBV20-1 and J usage is TRBJ2-1; no clear D gene. The CDR3 totals 13 residues. Trimming removed 2 bases from V and 4 bases from J, with 9 bases in between. Germline-derived CDR1 and CDR2 are DFQATT and SNEGSKA (reference sequence). CDR3 protein: CSARSTNYNEQFF. The CDR3 nucleotides read TGCAGTGCTAGAAGTACTAATTACAATGAGCAGTTCTTC.

This clonotype showed up just a few times. The V gene is TRBV20-1, the J gene TRBJ2-7, with D possibly TRBD2 on 5 matching bases. Trimming removed 2 bases at V and 0 bases at J, with 11 bases between. The CDR3 extends over 14 amino acids. The germline gives CDR1 DFQATT, CDR2 SNEGSKA (reference sequence). This chain's CDR3 is CSARSLAYSYEQYF. CDR3 DNA sequence: TGCAGTGCTAGAAGTCTAGCCTACTCCTACGAGCAGTACTTC.

The J gene is TRBJ2-1, the V gene TRBV30; D call uncertain. V lost 4 bases to trimming and J lost 3 bases, with 13 bases between them. The CDR3 runs 14 residues. The germline CDR1 and CDR2 sequences are GTSNPN and SVGIG (reference sequence). The CDR3 DNA is TGTGCCTGGACCTTTGACCGGAGCTACAATGAGCAGTTCTTC. Protein sequence: CAWTFDRSYNEQFF.

This clonotype was detected a few times. The chain is built from TRBV3-1 and TRBJ2-2; TRBD2 agrees at 10 bases. CDR3 length: 15 amino acids. Germline V lookup: CDR1 LGHDT, CDR2 YNNKEL (reference sequence). The V segment lost 1 base and the J segment 7 bases; nucleotides outside the gene matches: 3. The CDR3: CASSQVLAGHGELFF. The CDR3 DNA reads TGTGCCAGCAGCCAAGTACTAGCGGGACACGGGGAGCTGTTTTTT.

The chain couples TRBV4-1 to TRBJ1-2; a possible D gene is TRBD1 (5 bases). Between the trimmed V and J ends, which lost 0 bases and 1 base, there was a span of 9 bases. The CDR3 covers 15 residues. The germline V gene encodes CDR1 MGHRA and CDR2 YSYEKL. CDR3 loop: CASSQDGTDNYGYTF. The CDR3 DNA sequence: TGCGCCAGCAGCCAAGATGGGACCGATAACTATGGCTACACCTTC.

The V gene is TRBV5-1, the J gene TRBJ2-3; no clear D. V lost 0 bases to trimming and J lost 6 bases, with 14 bases between them. The CDR3 runs to 15 residues. Germline CDR1 is SGHRS and CDR2 is YFSETQ. This chain's CDR3 is CASSLANGGVDTQYF. The CDR3 region has the DNA TGCGCCAGCAGCTTGGCCAATGGCGGAGTCGATACGCAGTATTTT.

This clonotype was seen repeatedly, ten times or more. Germline is not matched at one junction end, which may reflect a read error. The chain joins TRBV5-6 to TRBJ2-5, with 7 positions matching TRBD1. The CDR3 totals 15 residues. Germline CDR1 SGHDT, CDR2 YYEEEE. The CDR3 spells CASSFPGQSRESQYF. The CDR3 DNA reads TGTGCCAGCAGCTTCCCGGGACAGTCAAGAGAGTCCCAGTACTTC.

The chain joins TRBV27 to TRBJ1-5; D unclear. Trimming shortened V by 2 bases and J by 5 bases, and 7 bases separated the two germline ends. The germline V gene encodes CDR1 MNHEY and CDR2 SMNVEV (reference sequence). The CDR3 runs 13 residues. The CDR3 DNA follows: TGTGCCAGCAGTTTAACGGACCATCAGCCCCAGCATTTT. It specifies CASSLTDHQPQHF.

This clonotype was observed a few times. The chain links TRBV12-3 or TRBV12-4 to TRBJ2-5; 11 bases agree with TRBD2. Losses at the gene ends were 4 bases for V and 9 bases for J; bases not matched to a gene: 10. The CDR3 runs 15 residues. This CDR3 reads CASSSGLAEGGAQYF. The CDR3, as DNA: TGTGCCAGCAGTTCGGGACTAGCGGAAGGGGGAGCCCAGTACTTC.

This clonotype was picked up a small number of times. The chain recombines TRBV6-2 or TRBV6-3 with TRBJ2-1; the match to TRBD2 covers 13 bases. The germline V gene has CDR1 MNHEY and CDR2 SVGEGT. CDR3 length equals 22 residues. After removal of 5 bases from V and 0 bases from J, the junction contained 19 bases not matched to a gene. CDR3 sequence reads: CASSPGLAGARDDFSSYNEQFF. CDR3 DNA sequence: TGTGCCAGCAGTCCCGGACTAGCGGGAGCCCGCGATGACTTTAGCTCCTACAATGAGCAGTTCTTC.

V is TRBV5-1 and J is TRBJ2-7, with D hard to call. The length of the CDR3 is 15 residues. Germline lookup yields CDR1 SGHRS and CDR2 YFSETQ. Trimming shortened V by 4 bases and J by 0 bases, and 14 bases separated the two germline ends. The DNA of the CDR3 is TGCGCCAGCAGCCCCTTGCCTCTAAGCTCCTACGAGCAGTACTTC. Protein product: CASSPLPLSSYEQYF.

The V call is TRBV10-3, the J call TRBJ2-7; 9 bases align to TRBD2. TRBJ2-1 explains the end of the DNA better; the J call may be wrong. The CDR3 consists of 13 residues. From germline, CDR1 is ENHRY and CDR2 SYGVKD. CDR3 nucleotide sequence: TGTGCCATCGGACTAGCGTATTACAATGAGCAGTTCTTC. It codes for CAIGLAYYNEQFF.